This T cell receptor beta chain was retrieved from a study of T cell responses to AZD1222 COVID-19 vaccine. The study, taken as a whole, reports: Just a handful of AZD1222 recipients were seropositive at baseline. In all cases, repertoires were sampled only after the peak T cell response.

Clones were sequenced by immunoSEQ multiplex PCR, and TCRdb holds only the in-frame ones, with some missing. The table includes more than 95,000 clones, roughly 91% detected once. Regarding this clone: Its cognate antigen is unknown. Other DNA variants within this sample encode the same CDR3.

V dropped 0 bases and J dropped 1 base, with 8 bases sitting between them. Looked up from germline, CDR1 is SGDLS and CDR2 is YYNGEE. This CDR3 is 15 amino acids long. The source was peripheral blood, collected on day 0 of MenACWY control vaccination. The clonotype was recovered from an adult in good health. V usage is TRBV9 and J usage is TRBJ1-5, with D perhaps matching TRBD1 (5 bases). The CDR3 bases are TGTGCCAGCAGCGTAGAGGGACTGAGCAATCAGCCCCAGCATTTT. Translating it yields CASSVEGLSNQPQHF.